The 20 T cell receptor beta chains below were found in one sample sequenced in a study of T cell changes during pregnancy in multiple sclerosis. Assay: immunoSEQ multiplex PCR; the TCRdb copy retains only in-frame clones and omits some. The table shows about 75,000 clones, with 75% to 95% occurring only once. The sample in question was CD4+ T cells from peripheral blood mononuclear cells, obtained before pregnancy. All receptors come from a female donor with multiple sclerosis, enrolled in a pregnancy study.

The gene calls are TRBV7-2 and TRBJ1-2; D may be TRBD1 (5 bases). Germline lookup yields CDR1 SGHTA and CDR2 FQGNSA. The V gene lost 1 base and the J gene lost 5 bases, with 17 bases spanning the gap. The CDR3 is made up of 16 amino acids. The CDR3 DNA sequence: TGTGCCAGCAGCTTAGAGGTGGGGCGGAAGCTATATGGCTACACCTTC. Amino acids: CASSLEVGRKLYGYTF.

The chain employs TRBV28 and TRBJ2-3; TRBD2 agrees at 8 bases. Trimming removed 2 bases from V and 1 base from J; junction bases left unmatched: 2. Germline V gives CDR1 MDHEN, CDR2 SYDVKM. The CDR3 sequence is 15 residues long. CDR3 residues: CASSLGGLGTDTQYF. CDR3 nucleotides: TGTGCCAGCAGTTTAGGGGGACTAGGCACAGATACGCAGTATTTT.

The chain carries TRBV5-6 and TRBJ2-1; 8 nucleotides match TRBD2. The germline gives CDR1 SGHDT, CDR2 YYEEEE. The V gene end was trimmed by 4 bases and the J gene end by 0 bases; junction bases not matched to a gene: 6. The CDR3 length is 16 residues. The CDR3 sequence is CASSPVAGGSYNEQFF. DNA of the CDR3: TGTGCCAGCAGCCCCGTTGCGGGAGGCTCCTACAATGAGCAGTTCTTC.

The rearrangement links TRBV4-3 to TRBJ2-2; TRBD1 matches at 11 bases. After removal of 4 bases from V and 8 bases from J, the junction contained 6 bases not matched to a gene. This CDR3 has 15 residues. Germline V gene lookup returns CDR1 LGHNA and CDR2 YSLEER. The CDR3 region is CASSPGTGGRGELFF. For the CDR3, the DNA is TGCGCCAGCAGCCCAGGGACAGGGGGTAGGGGGGAGCTGTTTTTT.

Regarding this clone: A junction end diverges from the germline sequence, so it may reflect a read error. CDR3 DNA sequence: TGTGCCAGCAGCAGGGACAGGAATTCGTTCAATTTT. Its translation: CASSRDRNSFNF. V usage is TRBV6-5 and J usage is TRBJ1-3; 8 bases match TRBD1. The length of the CDR3 is 12 residues. Germline CDR1 and CDR2: MNHEY and SVGAGI.

The V and J genes are TRBV15 and TRBJ2-2; 9 bases fit TRBD1. The V gene end was trimmed by 1 base and the J gene end by 4 bases; junction bases not matched to a gene: 7. In germline, CDR1 is LNHNV, CDR2 YYDKDF (reference sequence). The CDR3 has 17 residues. The CDR3 DNA follows: TGTGCCACCAGCAGAGGGCCGGGACAGGGTTCCACCGGGGAGCTGTTTTTT. Translating it yields CATSRGPGQGSTGELFF.

This chain connects TRBV7-3 to TRBJ2-5; 9 bases are shared with TRBD1. The CDR3 runs 16 residues. Germline values: CDR1 SGHTA, CDR2 FQGTGA. V lost 2 bases to trimming and J lost 1 base; unmatched junction nucleotides: 5. The CDR3 loop is CASSLSPGQGQETQYF. CDR3 bases: TGTGCCAGCAGCTTATCCCCGGGACAGGGCCAAGAGACCCAGTACTTC.

The chain links TRBV21-1 to TRBJ1-1; the DNA was not compared with TRBD1, the D call given in the table. TRBV21-1 is termed a pseudogene. This CDR3 region has 13 residues. This CDR3 is CASTSGGETEAFF. The CDR3 DNA is TGTGCCAGCACGTCAGGGGGCGAAACTGAAGCTTTCTTT.

This clone was counted a single time. This rearrangement joins TRBV29-1 to TRBJ1-1, with TRBD1 matching over 7 bases. The CDR3 runs to 14 residues. V lost 4 bases and J lost 5; bases outside the gene matches: 10. CDR1 is SQVTM, CDR2 ANQGSEA, per germline. The CDR3 region is CSVVFEGAKTEAFF. The CDR3 bases are TGCAGCGTTGTCTTCGAGGGGGCAAAGACTGAAGCTTTCTTT.

The chain recombines TRBV6-5 with TRBJ2-5; 7 bases line up with TRBD1. The J call may be wrong; the DNA end is better matched by TRBJ2-7. The length of the CDR3 is 13 residues. Looked up from germline, CDR1 is MNHEY and CDR2 is SVGAGI. The CDR3 sequence is CASSLRTGSEQYF. The DNA for the CDR3 is TGTGCCAGCAGTCTCCGGACAGGATCCGAGCAGTACTTC.

V is TRBV2 and J is TRBJ1-1; TRBD1 agrees at 7 bases. Trimming cost V 6 bases and J 1 base; bases outside gene matches: 2. CDR1 SNHLY and CDR2 FYNNEI come from the germline V gene. This CDR3 spans 13 amino acids. The CDR3, as DNA: TGTGCCAGCAGGAACAGGGGGAACACTGAAGCTTTCTTT. Translating it yields CASRNRGNTEAFF.

The gene calls are TRBV7-6 and TRBJ2-7, with 7 bases that match TRBD1. The CDR3 loop spans 14 amino acids. The ends lost 0 bases at V and 3 bases at J; junction bases unmatched: 2. CDR1 is SGHVS, CDR2 FNYEAQ, per germline. The CDR3 region is CASSLAGQHYEQYF. The CDR3, as DNA: TGTGCCAGCAGCTTAGCGGGACAGCACTACGAGCAGTACTTC. The complete variable domain, with remaining parts taken from reference TRBV7-6 and TRBJ2-7, reads GAGVSQSPRYKVTKRGQDVALRCDPISGHVSLYWYRQALGQGPEFLTYFNYEAQQDKSGLPNDRFSAERPEGSISTLTIQRTEQRDSAMYRCASSLAGQHYEQYFGPGTRLTVT.

The chain combines TRBV6-6 with TRBJ2-7, with a possible D match to TRBD2 (5 bases). The CDR3 has 14 amino acids. CDR1 is MNHNY, CDR2 SVGAGI, per germline (reference sequence). With 3 bases removed from V and 0 bases from J, the gap between germline ends came to 9 bases. CDR3 nucleotides: TGTGCCAGCAGTTATTCTCGGGGCTCCTACGAGCAGTACTTC. Its protein product is CASSYSRGSYEQYF.

This chain links TRBV7-9 with TRBJ2-5; 9 bases align to TRBD2. The CDR3 consists of 18 residues. The junction had 9 bases not matched to a gene; V was cut back by 1 base and J by 0 bases. Per the germline V gene, CDR1 is SEHNR and CDR2 is FQNEAQ (reference sequence). DNA for the CDR3: TGTGCCAGCAGCTTAGTCAGGGCTAGCGGGGATCACCAAGAGACCCAGTACTTC. This sequence encodes CASSLVRASGDHQETQYF.

J is TRBJ2-7 and V is TRBV5-6; TRBD2 is a possible D gene (6 bases). This CDR3 has 14 amino acids. Germline-derived CDR1 and CDR2 are SGHDT and YYEEEE. V was pared by 2 bases and J by 7 bases, with 16 bases between. The CDR3 loop reads CASSLRGPRGEQYF. DNA for the CDR3: TGTGCCAGCAGCTTAAGGGGCCCTCGGGGGGAGCAGTACTTC.

V gene TRBV28 combines with J gene TRBJ2-7; D not certain. V lost 7 bases and J 2 bases, leaving 9 bases between the germline ends. The CDR3 length is 12 residues. Germline values: CDR1 MDHEN, CDR2 SYDVKM. The CDR3 spells CASTRKAYEQYF. CDR3 in DNA: TGTGCCAGCACTAGAAAGGCCTACGAGCAGTACTTC.

The chain couples TRBV28 to TRBJ2-4, with D maybe TRBD1 (6 bases). Germline assignment: CDR1 MDHEN and CDR2 SYDVKM. Trimming left V 5 bases short and J 2 bases short, with 13 bases between. The CDR3 spans 15 residues. This CDR3 reads CASSPPRGPKNIQYF. CDR3 coding DNA: TGTGCCAGCAGTCCGCCCAGGGGCCCCAAAAACATTCAGTACTTC.

V gene TRBV7-6 combines with J gene TRBJ2-6, with TRBD2 matching over 9 bases. The germline V gene encodes CDR1 SGHVS and CDR2 FNYEAQ. The CDR3 sequence is 18 residues long. With 2 bases clipped from V and 6 bases from J, the junction kept 11 bases outside the gene matches. This CDR3 is CASSLRLAARPTANVLTF. The CDR3 DNA is TGTGCCAGCAGCTTACGACTAGCGGCTCGACCGACGGCCAACGTCCTGACTTTC.

This clone was observed a single time. V and J are TRBV5-1 and TRBJ2-5, with 9 bases lining up with TRBD2. The CDR3 is made up of 17 amino acids. The germline gives CDR1 SGHRS, CDR2 YFSETQ. The V segment lost 4 bases and the J segment 1 base; nucleotides outside the gene matches: 11. This CDR3 reads CASSRNWASGTQETQYF. The DNA of the CDR3 is TGCGCCAGCAGCCGTAACTGGGCTAGCGGGACCCAAGAGACCCAGTACTTC.

DNA for the CDR3: TGCGCCAGCAGCTTTTCGGGGGAAAACATTCAGTACTTC. It codes for CASSFSGENIQYF. The rearrangement links TRBV5-1 to TRBJ2-4, with D possibly matching TRBD2 (6 bases). This CDR3 region has 13 residues. The V gene lost 2 bases and the J gene lost 5 bases, with 8 bases spanning the gap. CDR1 SGHRS and CDR2 YFSETQ come from the germline V gene. Looking up the rest from reference TRBV5-1 and TRBJ2-4 gives the full variable domain: KAGVTQTPRYLIKTRGQQVTLSCSPISGHRSVSWYQQTPGQGLQFLFEYFSETQRNKGNFPGRFSGRQFSNSRSEMNVSTLELGDSALYLCASSFSGENIQYFGAGTRLSVL.